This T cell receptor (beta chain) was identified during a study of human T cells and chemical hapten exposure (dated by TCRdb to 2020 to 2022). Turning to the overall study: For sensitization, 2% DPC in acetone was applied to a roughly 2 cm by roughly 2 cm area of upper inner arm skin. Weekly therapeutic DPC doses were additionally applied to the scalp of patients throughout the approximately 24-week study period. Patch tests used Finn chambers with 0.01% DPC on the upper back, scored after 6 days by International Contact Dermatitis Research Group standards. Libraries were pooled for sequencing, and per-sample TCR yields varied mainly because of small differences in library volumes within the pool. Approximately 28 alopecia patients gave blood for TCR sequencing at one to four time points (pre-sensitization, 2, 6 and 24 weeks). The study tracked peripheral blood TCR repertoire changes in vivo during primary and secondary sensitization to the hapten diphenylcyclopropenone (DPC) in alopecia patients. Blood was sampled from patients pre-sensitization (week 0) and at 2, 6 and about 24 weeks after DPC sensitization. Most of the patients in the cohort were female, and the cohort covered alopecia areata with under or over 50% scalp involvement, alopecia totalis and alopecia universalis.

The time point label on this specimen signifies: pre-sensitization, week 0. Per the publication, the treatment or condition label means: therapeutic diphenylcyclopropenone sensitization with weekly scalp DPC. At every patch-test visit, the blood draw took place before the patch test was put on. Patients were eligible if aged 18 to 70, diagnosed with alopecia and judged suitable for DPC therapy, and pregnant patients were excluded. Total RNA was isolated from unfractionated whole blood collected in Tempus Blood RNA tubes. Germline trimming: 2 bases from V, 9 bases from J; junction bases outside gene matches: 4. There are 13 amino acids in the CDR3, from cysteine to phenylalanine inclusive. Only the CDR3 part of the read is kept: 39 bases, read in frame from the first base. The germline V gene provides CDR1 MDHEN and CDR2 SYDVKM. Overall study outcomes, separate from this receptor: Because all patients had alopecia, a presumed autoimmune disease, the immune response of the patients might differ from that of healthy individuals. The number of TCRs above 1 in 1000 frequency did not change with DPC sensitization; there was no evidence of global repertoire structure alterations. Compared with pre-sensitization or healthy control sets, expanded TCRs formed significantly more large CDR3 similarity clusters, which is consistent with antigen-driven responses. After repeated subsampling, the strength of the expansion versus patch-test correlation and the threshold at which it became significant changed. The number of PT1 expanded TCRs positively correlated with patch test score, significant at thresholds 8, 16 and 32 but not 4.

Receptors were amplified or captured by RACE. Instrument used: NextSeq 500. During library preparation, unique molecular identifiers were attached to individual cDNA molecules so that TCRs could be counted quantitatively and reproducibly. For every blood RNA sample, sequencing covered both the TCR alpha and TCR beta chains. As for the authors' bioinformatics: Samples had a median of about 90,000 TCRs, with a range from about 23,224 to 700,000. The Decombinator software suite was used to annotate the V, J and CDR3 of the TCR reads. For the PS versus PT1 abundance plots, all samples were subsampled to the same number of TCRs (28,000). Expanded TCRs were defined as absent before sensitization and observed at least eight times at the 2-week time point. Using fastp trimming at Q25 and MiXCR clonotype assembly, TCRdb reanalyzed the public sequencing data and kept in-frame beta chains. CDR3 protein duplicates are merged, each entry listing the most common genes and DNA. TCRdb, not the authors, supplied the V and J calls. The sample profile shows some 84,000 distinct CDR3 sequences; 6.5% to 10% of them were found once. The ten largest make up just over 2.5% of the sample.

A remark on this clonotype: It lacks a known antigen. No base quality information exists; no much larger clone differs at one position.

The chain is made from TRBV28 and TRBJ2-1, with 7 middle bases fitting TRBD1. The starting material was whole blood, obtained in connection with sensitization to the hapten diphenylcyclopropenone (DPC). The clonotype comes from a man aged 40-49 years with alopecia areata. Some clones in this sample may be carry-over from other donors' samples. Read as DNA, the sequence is TGTGCCAGCAGTTTAAGGGGGCGTGGTGAGCAGTTCTTC. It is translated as CASSLRGRGEQFF.